The present T cell receptor beta chain was sequenced within a study of T cells in Graves' hyperthyroidism and ophthalmopathy. Study observations and caveats: With a median lead of approximately six months before onset, the model predicted ophthalmopathy. Most clonotypes expanded in the thyroid (above 0.001) were also present in blood.

The CDR3 has 14 residues. CDR1 and CDR2 from the germline V gene are DFQATT and SNEGSKA (reference sequence). V lost 1 base to trimming and J lost 0 bases; unmatched junction nucleotides: 2. In this sample, this clonotype turned up once. Its target is not known. Not enrolled were patients with uncontrolled infection, other autoimmune disease, pregnancy or lactation. A roughly 9.1 ml volume of fresh peripheral blood provided the PBMCs. RNA transcripts were the template for amplifying TCR beta CDR3 regions. TCR CDR3 regions were first amplified by RT-PCR with HTBI primers. One entry per CDR3 protein, called by TCRdb with MiXCR from the multiplex PCR reads. This table has around 340,000 distinct CDR3 sequences, around 20% appearing once.

The gene calls are TRBV20-1 and TRBJ2-7; the match to TRBD1 covers 8 bases. The clonotype was recovered from a woman between 45 and 60 years old with Graves' hyperthyroidism. The specimen was blood. CDR3 sequence: CSARGQGSSYEQYF. As DNA, the CDR3 is TGCAGTGCTAGAGGACAGGGGAGCTCCTACGAGCAGTACTTC.